The clone carrying this TCR beta chain was picked up a small number of times. This sample stems from a study of response to subunit inactivated influenza vaccine. TCRdb reanalysed the RT-PCR reads using MiXCR and keeps one entry per CDR3 protein. Among a few hundred thousand distinct CDR3 sequences listed, approximately 11% were seen once. This sample also belongs to another study, concerning T cells expressing NK-cell markers. That publication notes: 5'RACE template switching with UMIs generated TCR beta cDNA. Researchers got TCR beta repertoires out of sorted CD3+CD56+NKG2C+, CD3+CD56+NKG2C- and CD3+CD56-NKG2C+ T cells. Seven sequenced donors out of eight were HCMV-seropositive, one seronegative. Several experiments employed an anti-gamma-delta TCR antibody to confine sorting to alpha-beta TCR T cells. These clonotypes, the leaders elsewhere, also led the CD3+CD56-NKG2C+ fraction in four donors.

Sequencing used PBMCs from blood, obtained on the day of vaccination. The clonotype was recovered from a middle-aged man who received an inactivated influenza vaccine.

The CDR3 DNA reads TGCGCCAGCAGACCGGGACAGGTGGGCACCGGGGAGCTGTTTTTT. Its translation: CASRPGQVGTGELFF. J is TRBJ2-2 and V is TRBV4-1; 8 nucleotides agree with TRBD1. This CDR3 comprises 15 residues. CDR1 and CDR2 (germline): MGHRA, YSYEKL. The V gene end was trimmed by 6 bases and the J gene end by 4 bases; junction bases not matched to a gene: 7.